Below, one TCR beta chain is given with its context. This sample is drawn from a study of shared clonotypes between healthy human individuals. The assay was immunoSEQ multiplex PCR, and TCRdb's table has in-frame clones only and misses some. This sample has 2,500,000 or so clones, with 85% to 95% found just once. V gave up 4 bases and J gave up 5 bases; unmatched junction bases: 10. The length of the CDR3 is 17 residues. Germline CDR1 reads SGHRS; CDR2 reads YFSETQ. The chain employs TRBV5-1 and TRBJ2-7; TRBD2 agrees at 15 bases. The sample was naive CD4+ T cells from PBMCs. Subset denoted: CD45RA+ positively selected. The sequence came from a man between 18 and 35 years old in good health. Some clones in this sample may be carry-over from other donors' samples. DNA for the CDR3: TGCGCCAGCAGCCAGGGACTAGCGGGAGGACCGACGGACGAGCAGTACTTC. Translation gives CASSQGLAGGPTDEQYF.